Listed below are T cell receptor beta chains from one sample, sequenced in a study of T cell responses to AZD1222 COVID-19 vaccine. Only in-frame clones appear in the TCRdb table, and some are missing; sequencing was by immunoSEQ multiplex PCR. Among 90,000 to 110,000 clones listed, about 90% were seen once. The material was peripheral blood, obtained on day 0 of AZD1222 vaccination. The receptors derive from an adult in good health. Each CDR3 is given with its conserved first and last residue. A D gene is named only where the DNA matches it firmly. Part of the rows lack a size; the others show once, few, many or a class for expanded clones.

CDR3nt: TGTGCCAGCTCACCAGAAGGGGACCAGTACTTC
CDR3aa: CASSPEGDQYF
d_gene: -
abundance: -
v_gene: TRBV18
j_gene: TRBJ2-7

CDR3nt: TGTGCCAGCAGCTCCAGCGCTGGACCTTCCTACAATGAGCAGTTCTTC
CDR3aa: CASSSSAGPSYNEQFF
d_gene: -
abundance: -
v_gene: TRBV7-9
j_gene: TRBJ2-1

CDR3nt: TGTGCCAGCAGCTTAGGGAGGGCCTCCTACAATGAGCAGTTCTTC
CDR3aa: CASSLGRASYNEQFF
d_gene: -
abundance: -
v_gene: TRBV7-2
j_gene: TRBJ2-1

CDR3nt: TGTGCCAGCAGGCTGACACCCCCTGTGGAGACCCAGTACTTC
CDR3aa: CASRLTPPVETQYF
d_gene: -
abundance: -
v_gene: TRBV6-5
j_gene: TRBJ2-5

CDR3nt: TGTGCCAGTAGCCTGACAGGGTACGCTTTCTTT
CDR3aa: CASSLTGYAFF
d_gene: TRBD1
abundance: -
v_gene: TRBV19
j_gene: TRBJ1-1

CDR3nt: TGTGCCAGCAGCTGGACAGAGAACACTGAAGCTTTCTTT
CDR3aa: CASSWTENTEAFF
d_gene: -
abundance: -
v_gene: TRBV7-8
j_gene: TRBJ1-1

CDR3nt: TGTGCCAGCAGCCTCGGTGGTCGGACTAGCGGGAGGGCCAAAAACATTCAGTACTTC
CDR3aa: CASSLGGRTSGRAKNIQYF
d_gene: TRBD2
abundance: -
v_gene: TRBV3-1/TRBV3-2
j_gene: TRBJ2-4

CDR3nt: TGTGCCAGCAGCCCAACTAGCGGCGAAGAGACCCAGTACTTC
CDR3aa: CASSPTSGEETQYF
d_gene: TRBD2
abundance: -
v_gene: TRBV11-3
j_gene: TRBJ2-5

CDR3nt: TGTGCCAGCAGCCAAGCGGGTCGGAGAGCTGGAAACACCATATATTTT
CDR3aa: CASSQAGRRAGNTIYF
d_gene: -
abundance: once
v_gene: TRBV3-1/TRBV3-2
j_gene: TRBJ1-3

CDR3nt: TGTGCCAGCTCATCAGGACAGGGGAACACTGAAGCTTTCTTT
CDR3aa: CASSSGQGNTEAFF
d_gene: TRBD1
abundance: -
v_gene: TRBV18
j_gene: TRBJ1-1

CDR3nt: TGTGCCAGCAGCCTACAGGGACGTCTGAACACTGAAGCTTTCTTT
CDR3aa: CASSLQGRLNTEAFF
d_gene: -
abundance: -
v_gene: TRBV6-5
j_gene: TRBJ1-1

CDR3nt: TGTGCCAGCAGCTTAGGTCACAGGGTCGTCACCGGGGAGCTGTTTTTT
CDR3aa: CASSLGHRVVTGELFF
d_gene: -
abundance: -
v_gene: TRBV7-2
j_gene: TRBJ2-2

CDR3nt: TGTGCCAGCAGCTCGACGGCGAGCTCCTACAATGAGCAGTTCTTC
CDR3aa: CASSSTASSYNEQFF
d_gene: -
abundance: -
v_gene: TRBV7-2
j_gene: TRBJ2-1

CDR3nt: TGTGCCAGCAGCCCAGCGGGGGTGAAAGAGACCCAGTACTTC
CDR3aa: CASSPAGVKETQYF
d_gene: TRBD2
abundance: -
v_gene: TRBV5-4
j_gene: TRBJ2-5

CDR3nt: TGTGCCTGGAGTGACTCTGGAAACACCATATATTTT
CDR3aa: CAWSDSGNTIYF
d_gene: -
abundance: -
v_gene: TRBV30
j_gene: TRBJ1-3

CDR3nt: TGTGCCAGCAGTCTGGGACAGGGGCGGGAGCAGTTCTTC
CDR3aa: CASSLGQGREQFF
d_gene: TRBD1
abundance: -
v_gene: TRBV27
j_gene: TRBJ2-1

CDR3nt: TGCGCCAGCAACCCGGGACTAGCGGGAACCTACGAGCAGTACTTC
CDR3aa: CASNPGLAGTYEQYF
d_gene: TRBD2
abundance: -
v_gene: TRBV10-2
j_gene: TRBJ2-7

CDR3nt: TGTGCCAGCAGCGTAGCTCATGGCGATGAGCAGTTCTTC
CDR3aa: CASSVAHGDEQFF
d_gene: -
abundance: -
v_gene: TRBV9
j_gene: TRBJ2-1

CDR3nt: TGTGCCAGCAGCTTAGAAGGGCCCCAGCATTTT
CDR3aa: CASSLEGPQHF
d_gene: -
abundance: once
v_gene: TRBV7-9
j_gene: TRBJ1-5